These 22 T cell receptor beta chains came from one sample sequenced in a study of blood T cell repertoires in COVID-19. TCRdb's table, derived via immunoSEQ multiplex PCR, lists solely in-frame clones and lacks some. The sample includes roughly 220,000 clones, 85% to 90% seen only once; the top ten take roughly 14%. Sequencing input: PBMCs or T cells enriched from blood (not recorded which). The receptors were sampled from a woman aged 45-59 years with acute COVID-19.

J is TRBJ1-5 and V is TRBV28; no clear D gene. Germline assignment: CDR1 MDHEN and CDR2 SYDVKM. Trimming pared 2 bases from V and 0 bases from J, leaving 8 bases between. This CDR3 is 15 amino acids long. CDR3 DNA sequence: TGTGCCAGCAGTTTAAGACTCTATAGCAATCAGCCCCAGCATTTT. It codes for CASSLRLYSNQPQHF. Drawing the rest from reference TRBV28 and TRBJ1-5, the complete variable domain is DVKVTQSSRYLVKRTGEKVFLECVQDMDHENMFWYRQDPGLGLRLIYFSYDVKMKEKGDIPEGYSVSREKKERFSLILESASTNQTSMYLCASSLRLYSNQPQHFGDGTRLSIL.

V is TRBV7-2 and J is TRBJ2-2; 12 bases line up with TRBD2. The CDR3 runs 15 residues. CDR1 and CDR2 (germline): SGHTA, FQGNSA. The trim removed 7 bases at V and 6 bases at J, leaving 6 bases unmatched. CDR3 bases: TGTGCCAGCAAACGGACTAGCGGGACCCCCGGGGAGCTGTTTTTT. Its translation is CASKRTSGTPGELFF.

The chain links TRBV5-1 to TRBJ1-1; 9 positions match TRBD1. CDR3 length equals 18 residues. Per germline, CDR1 SGHRS and CDR2 YFSETQ. V shed 2 bases, J shed 0 bases, and the junction held 11 bases outside the gene matches. CDR3 DNA: TGCGCCAGCAGCTTCTCCCCTTTGGGGACAGGGCTGAACACTGAAGCTTTCTTT. Its translation: CASSFSPLGTGLNTEAFF. Full variable domain (missing parts from reference TRBV5-1 and TRBJ1-1): KAGVTQTPRYLIKTRGQQVTLSCSPISGHRSVSWYQQTPGQGLQFLFEYFSETQRNKGNFPGRFSGRQFSNSRSEMNVSTLELGDSALYLCASSFSPLGTGLNTEAFFGQGTRLTVV.

V is TRBV2 and J is TRBJ1-5; no firm D call. CDR3 length equals 12 residues. The germline V gene encodes CDR1 SNHLY and CDR2 FYNNEI. Trimming shortened V by 3 bases and J by 5 bases, and 5 bases separated the two germline ends. The DNA for the CDR3 is TGTGCCAGCAGTGACGGGGATCAGCCCCAGCATTTT. Protein sequence: CASSDGDQPQHF.

The chain joins TRBV4-2 to TRBJ2-1; TRBD2 might be the D (5 bases). The CDR3 consists of 15 residues. CDR1 and CDR2 (germline): LGHNA, YNFKEQ. The V and J ends lost 4 bases and 8 bases respectively, with 18 bases between them. CDR3 sequence: CASSLSADPLDEQFF. CDR3 in DNA: TGTGCCAGCAGCCTGTCAGCGGATCCGCTCGATGAGCAGTTCTTC.

This clone was seen only once. The chain employs TRBV7-9 and TRBJ2-2; the match to TRBD2 covers 8 bases. The CDR3 runs 17 residues. Germline trimming cut 5 bases from V and 6 bases from J; bases unmatched to any gene: 14. Germline V gene sequence: CDR1 SEHNR, CDR2 FQNEAQ (reference sequence). The DNA for the CDR3 is TGTGCCAGCAGCACTCACTCCGGGACTAGTTTCGCCGGGGAGCTGTTTTTT. The encoded protein is CASSTHSGTSFAGELFF.

V gene TRBV9 combines with J gene TRBJ1-1; 7 bases are shared with TRBD1. The CDR3 sequence is 15 residues long. Trimming at V came to 0 bases and at J to 5 bases, leaving 7 bases not matched to a gene. The germline CDR1 and CDR2 sequences are SGDLS and YYNGEE. CDR3 loop: CASSVGSGGRTEAFF. The CDR3 nucleotides read TGTGCCAGCAGCGTAGGGTCAGGGGGTCGAACTGAAGCTTTCTTT.

V usage is TRBV5-1 and J usage is TRBJ1-5; D not resolved. The CDR3 consists of 16 residues. Trimming took off 0 bases at V and 3 bases at J, with 13 bases between the two ends. Per germline, CDR1 SGHRS and CDR2 YFSETQ. Here the CDR3 DNA reads TGCGCCAGCAGCTTGGTGTCTGGGCCGTTCAATCAGCCCCAGCATTTT. Translating it yields CASSLVSGPFNQPQHF. Supplemented by reference TRBV5-1 and TRBJ1-5, the full variable domain reads KAGVTQTPRYLIKTRGQQVTLSCSPISGHRSVSWYQQTPGQGLQFLFEYFSETQRNKGNFPGRFSGRQFSNSRSEMNVSTLELGDSALYLCASSLVSGPFNQPQHFGDGTRLSIL.

The rearrangement joins TRBV6-1 to TRBJ2-7, with a weak D call TRBD2 (6 bases). Per germline, CDR1 MNHNS and CDR2 SASEGT. V lost 2 bases and J lost 2, with 13 bases in between. The CDR3 totals 15 residues. The CDR3 here is CASSEPLAPTYEQYF. DNA of the CDR3: TGTGCCAGCAGTGAACCACTAGCTCCAACCTACGAGCAGTACTTC.

This rearrangement joins TRBV27 to TRBJ2-1, with D perhaps TRBD2 (5 bases). Germline-derived CDR1 and CDR2 are MNHEY and SMNVEV (reference sequence). V lost 0 bases and J 0 bases, leaving 9 bases between the germline ends. The CDR3 consists of 16 residues. As DNA, the CDR3 is TGTGCCAGCAGTTTATCTGAGGGAAGCTCCTACAATGAGCAGTTCTTC. It translates to CASSLSEGSSYNEQFF.

The J gene is TRBJ2-5, the V gene TRBV10-3; TRBD1 is a possible D gene (6 bases). The germline V gene encodes CDR1 ENHRY and CDR2 SYGVKD. Trimming took off 6 bases at V and 5 bases at J, with 16 bases between the two ends. CDR3 length: 14 residues. The CDR3: CAIRLGAEMETQYF. The CDR3 nucleotides read TGTGCCATCAGGCTGGGGGCCGAGATGGAGACCCAGTACTTC.

The chain joins TRBV9 to TRBJ2-7; a possible D gene is TRBD2 (5 bases). The CDR3 contains 15 residues. Trimming took off 1 base at V and 5 bases at J, with 16 bases between the two ends. From germline, CDR1 is SGDLS and CDR2 YYNGEE. CDR3 nucleotide sequence: TGTGCCAGCAGCGTATTCGGGCTTGGAGGCGACGAGCAGTACTTC. Protein product: CASSVFGLGGDEQYF.

This sequence joins TRBV29-1 and TRBJ2-1, with 13 bases fitting TRBD2. The ends lost 6 bases at V and 7 bases at J; junction bases unmatched: 6. The CDR3 covers 14 residues. Germline assignment: CDR1 SQVTM and CDR2 ANQGSEA. DNA of the CDR3: TGCAGCGTCCCGACTAGCGGGAGGAGGAATGAGCAGTTCTTC. The encoded protein is CSVPTSGRRNEQFF.

CDR3 sequence: CASSFGGNEQFF. The DNA for the CDR3 is TGTGCCAGCAGCTTTGGAGGGAATGAGCAGTTCTTC. The chain recombines TRBV5-5 with TRBJ2-1; D may be TRBD2 (6 bases). Germline CDR1 SGHKS, CDR2 YYEKEE (reference sequence). This CDR3 region has 12 residues. The ends were cut back, 2 bases at V and 7 bases at J, with 7 bases in the middle.

The chain is built from TRBV4-1 and TRBJ2-2; unclear D gene. CDR1 is MGHRA, CDR2 YSYEKL, per germline. This CDR3 is 13 amino acids long. Trimming left V 2 bases short and J 6 bases short, with 7 bases between. CDR3: CASSQFRAGELFF. The CDR3, as DNA: TGCGCCAGCAGCCAATTTCGGGCCGGGGAGCTGTTTTTT.

V and J are TRBV14 and TRBJ1-2, with 8 positions matching TRBD1. The CDR3 contains 13 residues. Germline CDR1 and CDR2: SGHDN and FVKESK. V trimming: 5 bases; J trimming: 4 bases; junction bases outside the gene matches: 3. The CDR3: CASSSTGVYGYTF. The CDR3, as DNA: TGTGCCAGCAGCTCGACAGGGGTCTATGGCTACACCTTC.

V usage is TRBV7-9 and J usage is TRBJ1-1, with D possibly matching TRBD1 (6 bases). The CDR3 length is 15 residues. Per germline, CDR1 SEHNR and CDR2 FQNEAQ (reference sequence). The V gene lost 4 bases and the J gene lost 0 bases, with 12 bases spanning the gap. The DNA for the CDR3 is TGTGCCAGCAGCTCAGACAGGAAATTGAACACTGAAGCTTTCTTT. This translates into CASSSDRKLNTEAFF.

The CDR3 DNA follows: TGTGCCAGCAGCTTCTACAGGGCCTACGAGCAGTACTTC. This encodes CASSFYRAYEQYF. The chain uses TRBV7-9 and TRBJ2-7, with D possibly TRBD1 on 6 matching bases. CDR1 is SEHNR, CDR2 FQNEAQ, per germline (reference sequence). V was pared by 3 bases and J by 2 bases, with 8 bases between. The CDR3 runs 13 residues. Based on the CDR3 plus reference TRBV7-9 and TRBJ2-7, the full variable domain is DTGVSQNPRHKITKRGQNVTFRCDPISEHNRLYWYRQTLGQGPEFLTYFQNEAQLEKSRLLSDRFSAERPKGSFSTLEIQRTEQGDSAMYLCASSFYRAYEQYFGPGTRLTVT.

The chain uses TRBV30 and TRBJ1-3, with unresolved D. The germline V gene has CDR1 GTSNPN and CDR2 SVGIG (reference sequence). The CDR3 loop spans 14 amino acids. Between the trimmed V and J ends, which lost 4 bases and 0 bases, there was a span of 10 bases. The CDR3, as DNA: TGTGCCTGGACCGTTTCCAGCTCTGGAAACACCATATATTTT. Amino acids: CAWTVSSSGNTIYF.

The gene calls are TRBV19 and TRBJ1-3; 8 bases line up with TRBD1. Germline-derived CDR1 and CDR2 are LNHDA and SQIVND (reference sequence). The CDR3 has 15 amino acids. The ends lost 4 bases at V and 4 bases at J; junction bases unmatched: 6. CDR3 amino acids: CASSKQGASGNTIYF. CDR3 coding DNA: TGTGCCAGTAGTAAGCAGGGGGCTTCGGGAAACACCATATATTTT.

The chain combines TRBV6-5 with TRBJ1-2; no firm D call. Trimming stripped 9 bases from V and 4 bases from J, with 18 bases between. Germline V gene data show CDR1 as MNHEY and CDR2 as SVGAGI. The CDR3 covers 14 residues. The CDR3 DNA is TGTGCCAGTCGCCGGACTGCGGACTTCTATGGCTACACCTTC. Translation gives CASRRTADFYGYTF.

The CDR3: CASSLDSSSNQPQHF. CDR3 nucleotide sequence: TGTGCCAGCAGCTTAGATTCGTCTAGCAATCAGCCCCAGCATTTT. The chain is built from TRBV11-3 and TRBJ1-5; no clear D. V was trimmed by 0 bases and J by 0 bases, leaving 6 bases between them. The CDR3 loop spans 15 amino acids. Germline loops: CDR1 SGHNT, CDR2 YENEEA.